This TCR beta chain stems from a study of CD8 T cells in ankylosing spondylitis. Preparation of TCR beta libraries was done by quantitative 5'-RACE with molecular barcodes. TCRdb re-analysed the 5' RACE reads in MiXCR, keeping a single row per CDR3 protein. Of hundreds of thousands of distinct CDR3 sequences in the sample, roughly 25% were seen once. This clonotype has ten or more counts. Its antigen is as yet unknown. Overall study findings and caveats: There was reportedly significant enrichment of clones that were disease-linked in matched ankylosing spondylitis synovial fluid. Characteristic, it appeared, of ankylosing spondylitis blood was a TCR beta motif of roughly eight highly homologous variants.

Germline CDR1 and CDR2: WSHSY and SAAADI. The CDR3 covers 16 residues. The J segment lost 6 bases and the V segment lost 7 bases, leaving 10 bases of the junction unmatched. Sequenced material: blood, either unsorted or a sorted T cell fraction (not recorded which). This chain links TRBV10-2 with TRBJ2-1; 12 nucleotides line up with TRBD2. This TCR was recovered from a male donor with ankylosing spondylitis or in good health (not recorded which). CDR3 DNA sequence: TGCGCCAGCATGGATTGGACTAGCGGGACTCTCAATGAGCAGTTCTTC. This encodes CASMDWTSGTLNEQFF.